These 10 T cell receptor beta chains were sequenced from one sample in a study of blood T cell repertoires in COVID-19. Data came from immunoSEQ multiplex PCR; TCRdb stores just in-frame clones and leaves some out. This sample yields over 200,000 clones, of which 90% are seen a single time; about 15% belongs to the top ten. What was sequenced was PBMCs or T cells enriched from blood (not recorded which). These receptors originate from a young man who had been exposed to COVID-19.

V is TRBV7-9 and J is TRBJ1-6; D is possibly TRBD1 (5 bases). The CDR3 has 14 residues. Per germline, CDR1 SEHNR and CDR2 FQNEAQ (reference sequence). Trimming took 1 base from V and 7 from J, leaving 8 bases between them. CDR3 DNA sequence: TGTGCCAGCAGCTTAGAGGGGCAGAATTCACCCCTCCACTTT. This translates into CASSLEGQNSPLHF.

This chain joins TRBV9 and TRBJ2-7; 9 positions agree with TRBD2. The CDR3 has 14 amino acids. V trimming: 3 bases; J trimming: 3 bases; junction bases outside the gene matches: 4. Germline CDR1 SGDLS, CDR2 YYNGEE. This CDR3 reads CASSESGGNYEQYF. CDR3 DNA sequence: TGTGCCAGCAGCGAAAGCGGGGGGAACTACGAGCAGTACTTC. Drawing the rest from reference TRBV9 and TRBJ2-7, the complete variable domain is DSGVTQTPKHLITATGQRVTLRCSPRSGDLSVYWYQQSLDQGLQFLIQYYNGEERAKGNILERFSAQQFPDLHSELNLSSLELGDSALYFCASSESGGNYEQYFGPGTRLTVT.

V and J are TRBV5-6 and TRBJ1-4; TRBD1 is a possible D gene (5 bases). The V and J ends lost 0 bases and 10 bases respectively, with 13 bases between them. Per germline, CDR1 SGHDT and CDR2 YYEEEE. The CDR3 covers 14 residues. Here the CDR3 reads CASSLAAGSRKLFF. The CDR3 nucleotides read TGTGCCAGCAGCTTGGCGGCAGGGTCACGAAAACTGTTTTTT.

The chain combines TRBV19 with TRBJ1-4; no firm D call. CDR1 LNHDA and CDR2 SQIVND come from the germline V gene (reference sequence). CDR3 length equals 14 residues. Trimming cost V 6 bases and J 4 bases, with 12 bases left between them. The CDR3 is CASRGRGNNEKLFF. CDR3 in DNA: TGTGCCAGTAGGGGGAGAGGGAATAATGAAAAACTGTTTTTT.

The chain recombines TRBV30 with TRBJ2-1, with TRBD2 identical over 10 bases. The length of the CDR3 is 16 residues. CDR1 GTSNPN and CDR2 SVGIG come from the germline V gene (reference sequence). Trimming at V came to 4 bases and at J to 4 bases, leaving 10 bases not matched to a gene. The CDR3 bases are TGTGCCTGGACGAAGGGAGTTAGCGGGGGGTACAATGAGCAGTTCTTC. Translating it yields CAWTKGVSGGYNEQFF.

The V call is TRBV5-5, the J call TRBJ1-2; TRBD1 agrees at 7 bases. Germline-derived CDR1 and CDR2 are SGHKS and YYEKEE (reference sequence). This CDR3 is 13 amino acids long. With 4 bases clipped from V and 6 bases from J, the junction kept 6 bases outside the gene matches. In DNA form, the CDR3 reads TGTGCCAGCAGCCCACGACAGGGAGATGGCTACACCTTC. Its translation: CASSPRQGDGYTF.

The rearrangement joins TRBV7-9 to TRBJ1-2, with D perhaps TRBD1 (5 bases). Germline CDR1 is SEHNR and CDR2 is FQNEAQ (reference sequence). The CDR3 extends over 14 amino acids. V lost 8 bases to trimming and J lost 3 bases, with 16 bases between them. CDR3 DNA: TGTGCCAGCGGGTTCCAGGGTGGTGACTATGGCTACACCTTC. Protein: CASGFQGGDYGYTF.

The J gene is TRBJ2-1, the V gene TRBV7-6; TRBD2 agrees at 13 bases. The CDR3 contains 17 residues. V shed 3 bases, J shed 5 bases, and the junction held 7 bases outside the gene matches. Germline V CDR1 and CDR2: SGHVS, FNYEAQ. CDR3: CASSLYGTSGVNNEQFF. The CDR3 DNA sequence: TGTGCCAGCAGCTTGTACGGGACTAGCGGGGTAAACAATGAGCAGTTCTTC.

The chain links TRBV7-6 to TRBJ2-2; the match to TRBD2 covers 8 bases. V dropped 1 base and J dropped 3; count of bases not matched to a gene: 13. This CDR3 is built from 19 residues. Germline assignment: CDR1 SGHVS and CDR2 FNYEAQ. The DNA for the CDR3 is TGTGCCAGCAGCTTAGTGGCGTCGGCCGGGGGGGCTTACACCGGGGAGCTGTTTTTT. As protein: CASSLVASAGGAYTGELFF.

This clone appeared a few times. The chain recombines TRBV5-1 with TRBJ2-5; 7 positions agree with TRBD1. The germline gives CDR1 SGHRS, CDR2 YFSETQ. CDR3 length: 19 amino acids. J gave up 5 bases and V 1 base, and 20 bases lay outside the gene matches. The CDR3 protein is CASSLTGDGGVNGRETQYF. Written as DNA, the CDR3 is TGCGCCAGCAGCTTGACAGGGGATGGAGGCGTGAACGGAAGGGAGACCCAGTACTTC.